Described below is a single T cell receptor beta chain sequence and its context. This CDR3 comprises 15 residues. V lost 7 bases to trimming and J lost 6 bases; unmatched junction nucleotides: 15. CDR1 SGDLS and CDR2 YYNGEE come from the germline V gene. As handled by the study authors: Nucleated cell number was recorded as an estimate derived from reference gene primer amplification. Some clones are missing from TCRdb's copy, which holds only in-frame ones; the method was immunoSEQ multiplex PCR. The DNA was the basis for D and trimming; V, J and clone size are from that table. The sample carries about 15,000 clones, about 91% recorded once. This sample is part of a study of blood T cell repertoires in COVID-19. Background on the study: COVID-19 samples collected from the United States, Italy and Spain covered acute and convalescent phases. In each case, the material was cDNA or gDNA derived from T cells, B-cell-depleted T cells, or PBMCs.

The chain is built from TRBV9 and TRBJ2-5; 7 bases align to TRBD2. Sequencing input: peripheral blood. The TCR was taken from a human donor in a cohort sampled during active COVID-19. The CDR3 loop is CASSPGGTQFQTQYF. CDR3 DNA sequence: TGTGCCAGCTCGCCCGGGGGGACTCAGTTTCAGACCCAGTACTTC.